This TCR beta chain was identified during a study of shared clonotypes between healthy human individuals. This clone came up a few times. Different DNA sequences within this sample yield the same CDR3. Generated by immunoSEQ multiplex PCR, the TCRdb table keeps only in-frame clones and is missing some. The sample comprises around 330,000 clones, under 80% of which are singletons, and approximately 10% rests with the top ten. Trimming cost V 2 bases and J 8 bases, with 7 bases left between them. Germline CDR1 reads KGHSH; CDR2 reads LQKENI. This CDR3 has 12 amino acids. The chain links TRBV18 to TRBJ2-1, with D maybe TRBD2 (5 bases). The sequencing input was memory CD4+ T cells sorted from blood. Subset of the sample: CD45RA-negative fraction. The sequence came from a man aged 25 to 40 in good health. The CDR3 nucleotides are TGTGCCAGCTCACCATCCGGGGATGAGCAGTTCTTC. It translates to CASSPSGDEQFF.